These T cell receptor beta chains were read from a single sample in a study of tissue T cells after allogeneic stem cell transplantation. Produced via immunoSEQ multiplex PCR; TCRdb's table is partial and in-frame only. This sample has 930 or so clones, with roughly two fifths found just once. The source was transverse colon tissue, collected at autopsy. These receptors came from a female patient aged 40-69 years with steroid-refractory graft-versus-host disease after an allogeneic stem cell transplant. Some T cells may possibly be graft donor cells. CDR3s include the opening cysteine and the closing phenylalanine or tryptophan. The D gene is left open where the match is weak. Size is stated for part of the rows, as once, few or many counts, or as a class when the clone is expanded.

clone size: once
J gene: TRBJ1-1
V gene: TRBV10-3
D gene: .
CDR3 protein: CAISSNLGIQNTEAFF
CDR3 DNA: TGTGCCATCAGCTCCAACCTCGGAATTCAGAACACTGAAGCTTTCTTT

clone size: few
J gene: TRBJ2-1
V gene: TRBV3-1/TRBV3-2
D gene: .
CDR3 protein: CASSQDLSTNEQFF
CDR3 DNA: TGTGCCAGCAGCCAGGACTTATCTACCAATGAGCAGTTCTTC

clone size: few
J gene: TRBJ1-4
V gene: TRBV18
D gene: .
CDR3 protein: CASSPNRVSDEKLFF
CDR3 DNA: TGTGCCAGCTCACCGAACAGGGTTTCGGATGAAAAACTGTTTTTT

clone size: few
J gene: TRBJ1-1
V gene: TRBV5-1
D gene: .
CDR3 protein: CASSVKSMNTEAFF
CDR3 DNA: TGCGCCAGCAGCGTCAAGAGCATGAACACTGAAGCTTTCTTT

clone size: .
J gene: TRBJ1-4
V gene: TRBV9
D gene: .
CDR3 protein: CASSAQYATNEKLFF
CDR3 DNA: TGTGCCAGCAGCGCGCAATACGCAACTAATGAAAAACTGTTTTTT

clone size: .
J gene: TRBJ1-2
V gene: TRBV6-5
D gene: TRBD1
CDR3 protein: CASSSRDRRDHYGYTF
CDR3 DNA: TGTGCCAGCAGTTCCAGGGACAGGCGGGACCACTATGGCTACACCTTC

clone size: .
J gene: TRBJ2-5
V gene: TRBV5-1
D gene: .
CDR3 protein: CASSQTGQETQYF
CDR3 DNA: TGCGCCAGCAGCCAAACAGGGCAAGAGACCCAGTACTTC

clone size: few
J gene: TRBJ2-7
V gene: TRBV18
D gene: TRBD1
CDR3 protein: CASSPGTGSYEQYF
CDR3 DNA: TGTGCCAGCTCTCCCGGGACAGGATCCTACGAGCAGTACTTC

clone size: medium-sized
J gene: TRBJ1-2
V gene: TRBV30
D gene: .
CDR3 protein: CAWSVAGVGNTF
CDR3 DNA: TGTGCCTGGAGTGTGGCGGGCGTGGGCAACACCTTC

clone size: few
J gene: TRBJ1-2
V gene: TRBV3-1/TRBV3-2
D gene: .
CDR3 protein: CASSRDHRGYGYTF
CDR3 DNA: TGTGCCAGCAGCCGGGACCACCGGGGCTATGGCTACACCTTC

clone size: .
J gene: TRBJ1-1
V gene: TRBV21-1
D gene: .
CDR3 protein: CASSKRQGQNTEAFF
CDR3 DNA: TGTGCCAGCAGCAAAAGGCAGGGGCAGAACACTGAAGCTTTCTTT

clone size: .
J gene: TRBJ1-5
V gene: TRBV5-5
D gene: TRBD1
CDR3 protein: CASSLGDRAQHF
CDR3 DNA: TGTGCCAGCAGCTTGGGGGACAGGGCCCAGCATTTT

clone size: .
J gene: TRBJ1-3
V gene: TRBV6-2/TRBV6-3
D gene: .
CDR3 protein: CASSYFGGAFSGNTIYF
CDR3 DNA: TGTGCCAGCAGTTACTTCGGGGGGGCCTTCTCTGGAAACACCATATATTTT

clone size: .
J gene: TRBJ2-3
V gene: TRBV6-5
D gene: .
CDR3 protein: CASTGQGRGGTQYF
CDR3 DNA: TGTGCCAGCACAGGACAAGGCCGAGGTGGTACGCAGTATTTT

clone size: .
J gene: TRBJ1-2
V gene: TRBV18
D gene: TRBD1
CDR3 protein: CASSPRGQGLNYGYTF
CDR3 DNA: TGTGCCAGCTCACCACGGGGACAGGGGTTAAACTATGGCTACACCTTC

clone size: few
J gene: TRBJ1-4
V gene: TRBV7-9
D gene: .
CDR3 protein: CASSLAGANEKLFF
CDR3 DNA: TGTGCCAGCAGCTTGGCCGGGGCTAATGAAAAACTGTTTTTT

clone size: .
J gene: TRBJ1-2
V gene: TRBV6-2/TRBV6-3
D gene: TRBD1
CDR3 protein: CASSFSGTGTSYTF
CDR3 DNA: TGTGCCAGCAGTTTTTCCGGGACAGGTACTAGCTACACCTTC

clone size: large
J gene: TRBJ2-3
V gene: TRBV7-2
D gene: .
CDR3 protein: CASSLFGTSFLSQYF
CDR3 DNA: TGTGCCAGCAGCTTATTCGGGACTTCGTTTCTGTCGCAGTATTTT

clone size: large
J gene: TRBJ1-6
V gene: TRBV23-1
D gene: .
CDR3 protein: CASSQSACSYNSPLHF
CDR3 DNA: TGCGCCAGCAGTCAATCGGCGTGCTCCTATAATTCACCCCTCCACTTT

clone size: .
J gene: TRBJ2-1
V gene: TRBV7-2
D gene: .
CDR3 protein: CASSHSRGAYNEQFF
CDR3 DNA: TGTGCCAGCAGCCACTCCCGCGGGGCTTACAATGAGCAGTTCTTC

clone size: .
J gene: TRBJ1-1
V gene: TRBV19
D gene: .
CDR3 protein: CASSSGWPEAFF
CDR3 DNA: TGTGCCAGTAGTTCGGGGTGGCCTGAAGCTTTCTTT

clone size: .
J gene: TRBJ1-1
V gene: TRBV28
D gene: .
CDR3 protein: CASSSRDGSILGEAFF
CDR3 DNA: TGTGCCAGCAGTTCCCGGGACGGGTCGATTTTAGGTGAAGCTTTCTTT

clone size: few
J gene: TRBJ2-2
V gene: TRBV10-3
D gene: .
CDR3 protein: CAISPQGNTGELFF
CDR3 DNA: TGTGCCATCAGCCCACAGGGTAACACCGGGGAGCTGTTTTTT

clone size: .
J gene: TRBJ2-3
V gene: TRBV3-1/TRBV3-2
D gene: .
CDR3 protein: CASSQDVPMQDTQYF
CDR3 DNA: TGTGCCAGCAGCCAAGATGTTCCCATGCAAGATACGCAGTATTTT

clone size: .
J gene: TRBJ1-2
V gene: TRBV30
D gene: .
CDR3 protein: CAWGDGRANGYTF
CDR3 DNA: TGTGCCTGGGGGGACGGACGAGCTAATGGCTACACCTTC

clone size: .
J gene: TRBJ1-1
V gene: TRBV27
D gene: .
CDR3 protein: CASSLGFVGADTEAFF
CDR3 DNA: TGTGCCAGCAGTTTGGGCTTTGTGGGAGCGGACACTGAAGCTTTCTTT

clone size: medium-sized
J gene: TRBJ2-5
V gene: TRBV11-3
D gene: TRBD1
CDR3 protein: CASSTRQGHETQYF
CDR3 DNA: TGTGCCAGCAGCACCAGACAGGGGCACGAGACCCAGTACTTC

clone size: .
J gene: TRBJ1-1
V gene: TRBV11-1
D gene: TRBD1
CDR3 protein: CASSSGQGGDTEAFF
CDR3 DNA: TGTGCCAGCAGCTCGGGACAGGGAGGGGACACTGAAGCTTTCTTT

clone size: .
J gene: TRBJ2-7
V gene: TRBV7-2
D gene: .
CDR3 protein: CASSRQVSYEQYF
CDR3 DNA: TGTGCCAGCAGCCGACAGGTTTCCTACGAGCAGTACTTC

clone size: .
J gene: TRBJ1-3
V gene: TRBV4-1
D gene: TRBD1
CDR3 protein: CASSQAVRTGVVGNTIYF
CDR3 DNA: TGCGCCAGCAGCCAAGCAGTTAGGACAGGGGTAGTTGGAAACACCATATATTTT

clone size: medium-sized
J gene: TRBJ1-3
V gene: TRBV4-1
D gene: .
CDR3 protein: CASSSQSMRGNTIYF
CDR3 DNA: TGCGCCAGCAGCTCCCAGTCGATGCGTGGAAACACCATATATTTT